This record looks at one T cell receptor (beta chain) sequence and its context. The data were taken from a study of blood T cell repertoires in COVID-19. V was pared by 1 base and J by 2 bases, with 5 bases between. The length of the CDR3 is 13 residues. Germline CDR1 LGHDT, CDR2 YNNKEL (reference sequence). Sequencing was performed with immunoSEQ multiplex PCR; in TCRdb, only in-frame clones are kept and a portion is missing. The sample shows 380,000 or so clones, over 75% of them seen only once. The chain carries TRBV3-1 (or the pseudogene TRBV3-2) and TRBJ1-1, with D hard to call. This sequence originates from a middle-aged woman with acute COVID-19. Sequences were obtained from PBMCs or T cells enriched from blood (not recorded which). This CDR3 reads CASSQGSNTEAFF. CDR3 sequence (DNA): TGTGCCAGCAGCCAAGGGAGCAACACTGAAGCTTTCTTT.